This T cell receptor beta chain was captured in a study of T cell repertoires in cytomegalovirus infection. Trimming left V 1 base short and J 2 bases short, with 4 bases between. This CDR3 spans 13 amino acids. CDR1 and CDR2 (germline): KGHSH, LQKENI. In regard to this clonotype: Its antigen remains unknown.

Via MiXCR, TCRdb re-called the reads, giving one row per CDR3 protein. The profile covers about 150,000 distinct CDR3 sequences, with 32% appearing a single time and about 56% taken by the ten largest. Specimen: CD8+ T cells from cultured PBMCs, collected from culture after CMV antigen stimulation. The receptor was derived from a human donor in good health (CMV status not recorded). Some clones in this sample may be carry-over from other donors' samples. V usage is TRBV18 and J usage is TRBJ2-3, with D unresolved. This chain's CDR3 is CASSPQVTDTQYF. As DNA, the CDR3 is TGTGCCAGCTCACCACAGGTCACAGATACGCAGTATTTT.